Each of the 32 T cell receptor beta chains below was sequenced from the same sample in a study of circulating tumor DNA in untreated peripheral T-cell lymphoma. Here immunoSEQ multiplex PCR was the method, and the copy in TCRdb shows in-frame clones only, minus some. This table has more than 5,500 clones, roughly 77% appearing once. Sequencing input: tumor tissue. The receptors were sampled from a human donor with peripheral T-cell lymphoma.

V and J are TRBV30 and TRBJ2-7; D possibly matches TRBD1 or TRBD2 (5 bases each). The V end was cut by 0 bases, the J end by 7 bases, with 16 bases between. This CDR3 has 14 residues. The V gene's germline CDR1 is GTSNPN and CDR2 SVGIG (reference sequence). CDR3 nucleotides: TGTGCCTGGAGTGTTAGGGGCGCCCGGACTGAGCAGTACTTC. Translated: CAWSVRGARTEQYF.

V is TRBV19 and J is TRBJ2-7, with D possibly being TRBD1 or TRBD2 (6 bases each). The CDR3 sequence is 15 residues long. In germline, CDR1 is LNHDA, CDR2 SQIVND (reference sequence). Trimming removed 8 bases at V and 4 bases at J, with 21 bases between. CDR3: CASSQGQSGGYEQYF. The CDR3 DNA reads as TGTGCCAGTTCTCAAGGACAGAGTGGGGGGTACGAGCAGTACTTC.

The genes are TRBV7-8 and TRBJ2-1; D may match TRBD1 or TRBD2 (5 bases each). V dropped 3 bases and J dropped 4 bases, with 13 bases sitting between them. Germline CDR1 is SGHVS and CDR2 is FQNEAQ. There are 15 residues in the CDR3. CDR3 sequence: CASSFSDGAYNEQFF. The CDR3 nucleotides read TGTGCCAGCAGCTTTTCTGACGGGGCATACAATGAGCAGTTCTTC.

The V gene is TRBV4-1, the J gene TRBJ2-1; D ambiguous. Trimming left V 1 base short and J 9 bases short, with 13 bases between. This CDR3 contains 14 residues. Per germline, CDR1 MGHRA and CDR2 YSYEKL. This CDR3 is CASSQVSINSEQFF. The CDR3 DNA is TGCGCCAGCAGCCAAGTATCCATAAATAGTGAGCAGTTCTTC.

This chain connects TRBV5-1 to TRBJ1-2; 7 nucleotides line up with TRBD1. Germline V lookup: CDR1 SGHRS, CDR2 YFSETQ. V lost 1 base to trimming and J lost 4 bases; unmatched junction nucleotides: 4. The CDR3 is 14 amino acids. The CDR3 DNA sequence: TGCGCCAGCAGCTTGCAGACAGGGAGCTATGGCTACACCTTC. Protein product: CASSLQTGSYGYTF.

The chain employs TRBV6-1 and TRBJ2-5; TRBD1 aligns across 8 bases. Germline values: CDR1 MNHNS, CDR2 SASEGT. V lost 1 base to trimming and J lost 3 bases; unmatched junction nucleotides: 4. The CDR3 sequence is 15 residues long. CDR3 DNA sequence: TGTGCCAGCAGTGAAGGACAGGGGATCAAAGAGACCCAGTACTTC. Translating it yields CASSEGQGIKETQYF.

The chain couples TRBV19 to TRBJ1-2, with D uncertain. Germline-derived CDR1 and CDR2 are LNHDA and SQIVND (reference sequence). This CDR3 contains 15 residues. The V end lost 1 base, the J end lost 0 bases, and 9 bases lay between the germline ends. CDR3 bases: TGTGCCAGTAGTATAGGCGGACGGACTAACTATGGCTACACCTTC. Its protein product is CASSIGGRTNYGYTF.

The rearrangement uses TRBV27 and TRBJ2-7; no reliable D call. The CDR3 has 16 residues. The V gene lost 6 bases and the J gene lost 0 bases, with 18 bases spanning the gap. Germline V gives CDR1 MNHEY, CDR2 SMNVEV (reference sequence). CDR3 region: CASSTRWMRSSYEQYF. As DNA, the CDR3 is TGTGCCAGCAGCACCCGGTGGATGCGCTCCTCCTACGAGCAGTACTTC.

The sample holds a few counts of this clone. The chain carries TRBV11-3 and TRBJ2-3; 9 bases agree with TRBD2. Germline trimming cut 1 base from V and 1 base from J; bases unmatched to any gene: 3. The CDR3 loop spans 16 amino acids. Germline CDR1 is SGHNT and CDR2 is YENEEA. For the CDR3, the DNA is TGTGCCAGCAGCTTAGGGTCTAGCGGGGGCACAGATACGCAGTATTTT. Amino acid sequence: CASSLGSSGGTDTQYF.

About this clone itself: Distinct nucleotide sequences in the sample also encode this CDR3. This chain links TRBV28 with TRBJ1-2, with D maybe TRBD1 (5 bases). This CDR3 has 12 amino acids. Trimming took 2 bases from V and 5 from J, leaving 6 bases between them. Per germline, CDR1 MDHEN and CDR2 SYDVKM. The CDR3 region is CASSLQGYGYTF. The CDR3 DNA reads TGTGCCAGCAGTTTACAGGGATATGGCTACACCTTC.

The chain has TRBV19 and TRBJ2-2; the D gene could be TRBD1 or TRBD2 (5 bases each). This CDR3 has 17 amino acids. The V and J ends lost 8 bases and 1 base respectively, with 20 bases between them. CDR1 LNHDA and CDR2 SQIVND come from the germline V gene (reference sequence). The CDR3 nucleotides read TGTGCCAGTCGGGGTATCGTCGGACAAGTGAACACCGGGGAGCTGTTTTTT. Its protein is CASRGIVGQVNTGELFF.

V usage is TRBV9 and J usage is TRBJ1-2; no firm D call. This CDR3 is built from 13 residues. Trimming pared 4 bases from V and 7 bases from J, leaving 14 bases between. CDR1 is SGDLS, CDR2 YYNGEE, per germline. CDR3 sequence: CASSPTDGVGYTF. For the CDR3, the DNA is TGTGCCAGCAGCCCCACTGATGGCGTTGGCTACACCTTC.

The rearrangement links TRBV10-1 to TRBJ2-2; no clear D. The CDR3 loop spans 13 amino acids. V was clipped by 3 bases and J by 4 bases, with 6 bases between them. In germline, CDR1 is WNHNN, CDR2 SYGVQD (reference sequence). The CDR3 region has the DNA TGCGCCAGCAGTGATTCGGCCACCGGGGAGCTGTTTTTT. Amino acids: CASSDSATGELFF.

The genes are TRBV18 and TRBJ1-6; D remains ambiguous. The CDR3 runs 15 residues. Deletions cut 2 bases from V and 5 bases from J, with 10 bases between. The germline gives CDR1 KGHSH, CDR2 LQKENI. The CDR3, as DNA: TGTGCCAGCTCACCAATTAGGGAAGATAATTCACCCCTCCACTTT. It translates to CASSPIREDNSPLHF.

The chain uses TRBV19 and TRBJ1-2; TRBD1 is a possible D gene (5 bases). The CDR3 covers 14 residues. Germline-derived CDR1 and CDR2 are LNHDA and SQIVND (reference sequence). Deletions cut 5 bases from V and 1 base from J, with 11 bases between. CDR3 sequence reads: CASSFDSFNYGYTF. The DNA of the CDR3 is TGTGCCAGTAGTTTCGACAGCTTTAACTATGGCTACACCTTC.

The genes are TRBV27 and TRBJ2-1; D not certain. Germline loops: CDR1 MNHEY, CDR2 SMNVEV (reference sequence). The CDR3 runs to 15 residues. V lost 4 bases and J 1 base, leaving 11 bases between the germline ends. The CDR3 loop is CASSSPWFSYNEQFF. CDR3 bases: TGTGCCAGCAGTTCTCCATGGTTTTCCTACAATGAGCAGTTCTTC.

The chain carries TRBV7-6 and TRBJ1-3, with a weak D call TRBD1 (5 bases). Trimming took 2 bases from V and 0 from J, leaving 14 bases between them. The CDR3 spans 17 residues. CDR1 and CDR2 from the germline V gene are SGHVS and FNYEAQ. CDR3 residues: CASSLLTAESSGNTIYF. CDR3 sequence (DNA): TGTGCCAGCAGCTTATTGACAGCCGAGAGCTCTGGAAACACCATATATTTT.

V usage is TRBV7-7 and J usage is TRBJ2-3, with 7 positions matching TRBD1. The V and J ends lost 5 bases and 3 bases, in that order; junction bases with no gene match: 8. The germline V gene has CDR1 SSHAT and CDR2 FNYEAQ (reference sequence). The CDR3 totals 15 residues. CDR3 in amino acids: CASSPGQVGTDTQYF. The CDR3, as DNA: TGTGCCAGCAGCCCCGGACAGGTTGGTACAGATACGCAGTATTTT.

CDR3 sequence: CASKLTSVNEQFF. The CDR3 bases are TGTGCCAGCAAACTGACTAGCGTCAATGAGCAGTTCTTC. The chain has TRBV28 and TRBJ2-1, with TRBD2 matching over 8 bases. The CDR3 is 13 residues long. J was trimmed by 6 bases and V by 7 bases; bases with no gene match: 5. Looked up from germline, CDR1 is MDHEN and CDR2 is SYDVKM.

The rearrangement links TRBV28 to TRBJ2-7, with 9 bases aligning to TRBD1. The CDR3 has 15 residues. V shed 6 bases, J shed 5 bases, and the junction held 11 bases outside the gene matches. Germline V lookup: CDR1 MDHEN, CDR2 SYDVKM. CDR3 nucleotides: TGTGCCAGCAGAAATGCCGGGACAGGGAAGCACGAGCAGTACTTC. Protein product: CASRNAGTGKHEQYF.

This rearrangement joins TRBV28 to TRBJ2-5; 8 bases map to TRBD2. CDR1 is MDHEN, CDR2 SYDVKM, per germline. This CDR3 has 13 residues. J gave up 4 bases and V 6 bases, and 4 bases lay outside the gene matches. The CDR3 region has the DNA TGTGCCAGCAGCTTCAGCGGGAGAGAGACCCAGTACTTC. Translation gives CASSFSGRETQYF. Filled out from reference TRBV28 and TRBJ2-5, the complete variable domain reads DVKVTQSSRYLVKRTGEKVFLECVQDMDHENMFWYRQDPGLGLRLIYFSYDVKMKEKGDIPEGYSVSREKKERFSLILESASTNQTSMYLCASSFSGRETQYFGPGTRLLVL.

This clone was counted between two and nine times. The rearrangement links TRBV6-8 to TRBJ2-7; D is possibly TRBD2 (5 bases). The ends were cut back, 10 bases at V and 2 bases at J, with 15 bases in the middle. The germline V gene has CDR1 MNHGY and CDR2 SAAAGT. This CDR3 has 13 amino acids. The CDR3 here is CAISGRSPYEQYF. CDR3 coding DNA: TGTGCCATCAGCGGACGGTCCCCCTACGAGCAGTACTTC.

In DNA form, the CDR3 reads TGTGCCAGCAGCTTAGGAGGCAGGGAGGGCGAAAAACTGTTTTTT. The encoded protein is CASSLGGREGEKLFF. The chain is built from TRBV11-3 and TRBJ1-4, with D tentatively TRBD1 (5 bases). The CDR3 sequence is 15 residues long. V dropped 1 base and J dropped 8 bases, with 14 bases sitting between them. CDR1 and CDR2 from the germline V gene are SGHNT and YENEEA.

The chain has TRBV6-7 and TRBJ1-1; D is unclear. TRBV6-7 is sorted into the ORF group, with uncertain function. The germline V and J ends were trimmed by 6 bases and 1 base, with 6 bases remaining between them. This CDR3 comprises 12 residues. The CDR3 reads CASRTANTEAFF. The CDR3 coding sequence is TGTGCCAGCAGGACGGCGAACACTGAAGCTTTCTTT.

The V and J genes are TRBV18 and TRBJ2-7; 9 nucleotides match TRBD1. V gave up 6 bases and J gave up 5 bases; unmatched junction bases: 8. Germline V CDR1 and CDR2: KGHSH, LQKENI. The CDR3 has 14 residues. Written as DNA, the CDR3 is TGTGCCAGCTCCCCCCGGACAGGGGTCCACGAGCAGTACTTC. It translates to CASSPRTGVHEQYF.

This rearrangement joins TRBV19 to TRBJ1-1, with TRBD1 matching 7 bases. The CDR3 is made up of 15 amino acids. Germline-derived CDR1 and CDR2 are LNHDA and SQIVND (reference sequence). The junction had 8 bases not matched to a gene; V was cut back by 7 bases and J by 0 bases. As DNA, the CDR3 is TGTGCCAGTATGGGACAGATCTACCTGAACACTGAAGCTTTCTTT. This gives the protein CASMGQIYLNTEAFF.

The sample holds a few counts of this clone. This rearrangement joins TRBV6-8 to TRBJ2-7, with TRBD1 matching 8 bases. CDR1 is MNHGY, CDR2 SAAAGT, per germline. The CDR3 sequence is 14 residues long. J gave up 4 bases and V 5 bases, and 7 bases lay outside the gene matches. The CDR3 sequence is CASSPDRDVYEQYF. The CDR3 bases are TGTGCCAGCAGTCCGGACAGGGACGTTTACGAGCAGTACTTC.

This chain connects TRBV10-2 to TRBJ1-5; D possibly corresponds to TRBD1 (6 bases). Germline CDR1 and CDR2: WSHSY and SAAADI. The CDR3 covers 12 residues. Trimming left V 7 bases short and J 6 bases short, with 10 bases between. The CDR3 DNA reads TGCGCCAGCAACAGGGCGATTCAGCCCCAGCATTTT. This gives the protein CASNRAIQPQHF.

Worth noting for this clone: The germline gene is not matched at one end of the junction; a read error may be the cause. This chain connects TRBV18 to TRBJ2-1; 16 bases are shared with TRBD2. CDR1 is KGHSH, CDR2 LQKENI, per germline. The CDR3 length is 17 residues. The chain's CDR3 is CASSPPGLAGGPNEQFF. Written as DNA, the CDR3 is TGTGCCAGCTCACCACCGGGACTAGCGGGGGGGCCTAATGAGCAATTCTTC.

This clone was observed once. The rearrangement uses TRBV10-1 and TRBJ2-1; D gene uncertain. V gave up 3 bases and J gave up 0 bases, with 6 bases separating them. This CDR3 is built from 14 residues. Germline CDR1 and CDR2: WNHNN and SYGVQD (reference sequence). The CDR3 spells CASSDSRSYNEQFF. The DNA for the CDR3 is TGCGCCAGCAGTGACTCCCGCTCCTACAATGAGCAGTTCTTC.

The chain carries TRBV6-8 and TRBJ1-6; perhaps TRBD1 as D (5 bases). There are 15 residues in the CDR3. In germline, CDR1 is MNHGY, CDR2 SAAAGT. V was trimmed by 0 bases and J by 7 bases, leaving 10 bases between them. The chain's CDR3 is CASSYSGAGNSPLHF. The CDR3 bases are TGTGCCAGCAGTTACTCAGGGGCTGGGAATTCACCCCTCCACTTT.

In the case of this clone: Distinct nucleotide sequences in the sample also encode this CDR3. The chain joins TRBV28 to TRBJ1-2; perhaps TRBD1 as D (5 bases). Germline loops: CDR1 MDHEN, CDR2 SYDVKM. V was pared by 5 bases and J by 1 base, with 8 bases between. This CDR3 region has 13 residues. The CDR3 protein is CASSPGLNYGYTF. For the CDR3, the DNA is TGTGCCAGCAGTCCAGGGCTTAACTATGGCTACACCTTC.